This T cell receptor beta chain is drawn from a study of T cell responses to AZD1222 COVID-19 vaccine. Findings of the study overall: A reported finding is that nearly half of spike-specific TCRs target unmutated variant regions. In a largely white British group with more females than males, clonal diversity was possibly underestimated. The study found Spike-specific TCR breadth and depth rose after two AZD1222 doses. Only six or seven AZD1222 recipients were seropositive at baseline.

Concerning this clone itself: The antigen remains undetermined.

TCRdb's table, derived via immunoSEQ multiplex PCR, lists solely in-frame clones and lacks some. The data show about 97,000 clones, about 89% seen once. Germline CDR1 reads SGHDT; CDR2 reads YYEEEE. The V end was cut by 1 base, the J end by 8 bases, with 10 bases between. This CDR3 comprises 13 residues. This chain joins TRBV5-6 and TRBJ2-1; TRBD2 might be the D (5 bases). The source of this sequence is an adult in good health. The material sequenced was peripheral blood, taken on day 0 of AZD1222 vaccination. CDR3 loop: CASSLPSRYEQFF. CDR3 bases: TGTGCCAGCAGCTTGCCTAGCAGGTATGAGCAGTTCTTC.